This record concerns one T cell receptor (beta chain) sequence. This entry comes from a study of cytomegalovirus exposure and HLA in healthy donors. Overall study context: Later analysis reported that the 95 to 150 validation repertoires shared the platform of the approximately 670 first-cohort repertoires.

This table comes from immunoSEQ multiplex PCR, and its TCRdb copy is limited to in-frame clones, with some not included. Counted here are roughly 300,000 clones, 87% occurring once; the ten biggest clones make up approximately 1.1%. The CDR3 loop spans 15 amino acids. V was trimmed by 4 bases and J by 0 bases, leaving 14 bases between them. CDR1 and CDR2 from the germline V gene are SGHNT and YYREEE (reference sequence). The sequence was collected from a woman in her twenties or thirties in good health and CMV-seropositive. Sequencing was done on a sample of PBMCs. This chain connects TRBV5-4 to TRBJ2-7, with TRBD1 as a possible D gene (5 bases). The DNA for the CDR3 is TGTGCCAGCAGCGATCCACAGGAGAGCTCCTACGAGCAGTACTTC. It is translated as CASSDPQESSYEQYF.